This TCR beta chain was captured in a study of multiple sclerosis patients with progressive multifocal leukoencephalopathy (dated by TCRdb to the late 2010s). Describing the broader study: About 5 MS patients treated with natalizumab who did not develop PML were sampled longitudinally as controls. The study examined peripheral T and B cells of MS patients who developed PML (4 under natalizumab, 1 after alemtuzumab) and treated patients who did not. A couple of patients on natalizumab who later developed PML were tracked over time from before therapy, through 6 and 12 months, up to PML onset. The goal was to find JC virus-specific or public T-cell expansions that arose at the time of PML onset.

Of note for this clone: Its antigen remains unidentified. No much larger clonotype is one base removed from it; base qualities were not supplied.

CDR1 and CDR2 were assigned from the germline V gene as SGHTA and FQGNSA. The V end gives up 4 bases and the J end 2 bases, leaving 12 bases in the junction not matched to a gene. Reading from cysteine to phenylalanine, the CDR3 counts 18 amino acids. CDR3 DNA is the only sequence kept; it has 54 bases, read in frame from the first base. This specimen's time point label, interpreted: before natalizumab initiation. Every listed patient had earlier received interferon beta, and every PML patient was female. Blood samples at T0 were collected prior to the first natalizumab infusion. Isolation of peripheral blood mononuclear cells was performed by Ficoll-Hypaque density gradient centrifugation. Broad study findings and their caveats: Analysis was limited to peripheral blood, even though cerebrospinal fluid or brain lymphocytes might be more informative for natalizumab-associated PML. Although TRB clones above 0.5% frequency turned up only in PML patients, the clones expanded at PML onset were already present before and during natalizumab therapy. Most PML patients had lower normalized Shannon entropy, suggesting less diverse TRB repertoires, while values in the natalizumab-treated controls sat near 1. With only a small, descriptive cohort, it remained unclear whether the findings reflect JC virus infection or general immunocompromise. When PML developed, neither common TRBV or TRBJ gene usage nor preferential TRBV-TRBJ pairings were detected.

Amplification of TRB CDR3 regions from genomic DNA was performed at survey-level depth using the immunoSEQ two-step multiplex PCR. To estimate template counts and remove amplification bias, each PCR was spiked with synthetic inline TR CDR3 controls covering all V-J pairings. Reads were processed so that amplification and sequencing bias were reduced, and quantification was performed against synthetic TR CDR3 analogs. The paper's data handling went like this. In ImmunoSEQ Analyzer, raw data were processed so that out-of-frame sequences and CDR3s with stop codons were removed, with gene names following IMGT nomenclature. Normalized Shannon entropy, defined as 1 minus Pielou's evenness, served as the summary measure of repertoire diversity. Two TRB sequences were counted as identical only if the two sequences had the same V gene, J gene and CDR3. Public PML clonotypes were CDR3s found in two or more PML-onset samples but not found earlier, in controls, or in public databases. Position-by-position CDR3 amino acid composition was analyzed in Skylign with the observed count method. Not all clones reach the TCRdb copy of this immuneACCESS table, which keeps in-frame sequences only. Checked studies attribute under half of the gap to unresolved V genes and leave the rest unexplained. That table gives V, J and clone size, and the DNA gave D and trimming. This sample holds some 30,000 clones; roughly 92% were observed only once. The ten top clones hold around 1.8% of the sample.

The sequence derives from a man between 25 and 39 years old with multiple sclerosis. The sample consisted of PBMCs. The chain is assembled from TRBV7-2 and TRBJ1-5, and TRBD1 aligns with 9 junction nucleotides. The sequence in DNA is TGTGCCAGCAGCTCCGCCCCTTACAGGGGGCGCGGCAATCAGCCCCAGCATTTT. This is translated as CASSSAPYRGRGNQPQHF.